This is a list of T cell receptor beta chains from one sample in a study of identical twins. TCRdb recomputed calls from the 5' RACE reads with MiXCR, one row per CDR3 protein. In the table there are around 1.7 million distinct CDR3 sequences, about 31% of which are singletons. Sequenced material: cord blood. The origin of the receptors is a newborn girl in good health. Each CDR3 is given with its conserved first and last residue. Fields, in order: clone size, D gene, J gene, V gene, CDR3 protein, CDR3 DNA. D genes are given only for firm matches. Clone size is given for some rows only: seen once, a few or many times, or a class if the clone is expanded.

- | - | TRBJ2-7 | TRBV6-5 | CASSYSTPTSFLNEQYF | TGTGCCAGCAGTTACTCGACTCCAACTAGCTTCCTCAATGAGCAGTACTTC
- | - | TRBJ2-7 | TRBV3-1 | CASSQLSGWAYEQYF | TGTGCCAGCAGCCAATTAAGCGGGTGGGCCTACGAGCAGTACTTC
- | - | TRBJ2-3 | TRBV2 | CASSDYSPTDTQYF | TGTGCCAGCAGTGATTACAGCCCCACAGATACGCAGTATTTT
- | TRBD1 | TRBJ1-1 | TRBV7-2 | CASSQTGVRNTEAFF | TGTGCCAGCAGCCAGACAGGGGTTAGGAACACTGAAGCTTTCTTT
few | - | TRBJ2-4 | TRBV6-1 | CASSDRGLGDIQYF | TGTGCCAGCAGTGATAGGGGTCTAGGAGACATTCAGTACTTC
- | TRBD2 | TRBJ2-3 | TRBV5-1 | CASSLGTSGNYRTDTQYF | TGCGCCAGCAGCCTCGGGACTAGCGGGAACTACCGCACAGATACGCAGTATTTT
many | TRBD1 | TRBJ2-3 | TRBV5-1 | CASSLGGTGSTDTQYF | TGCGCCAGCAGCCTGGGTGGGACAGGGTCCACAGATACGCAGTATTTT
- | TRBD1 | TRBJ1-3 | TRBV28 | CASSLGTGYSGNTIYF | TGTGCCAGCAGTTTAGGGACAGGATATTCTGGAAACACCATATATTTT
few | - | TRBJ2-2 | TRBV3-1 | CASSQEASNTGELFF | TGTGCCAGCAGCCAAGAAGCCTCGAACACCGGGGAGCTGTTTTTT
once | TRBD1 | TRBJ2-3 | TRBV12-3/TRBV12-4 | CTSSFRSGGSTDTQYF | TGTACCAGCAGTTTTCGGTCAGGGGGTAGCACAGATACGCAGTATTTT
few | - | TRBJ2-7 | TRBV29-1 | CSVVIRSSYEQYF | TGCAGCGTTGTAATTAGGAGCTCCTACGAGCAGTACTTC
- | - | TRBJ2-1 | TRBV29-1 | CSVVVSTGNGEQFF | TGCAGCGTTGTGGTCAGCACAGGTAATGGTGAGCAGTTCTTC
many | - | TRBJ2-3 | TRBV11-2 | CASSRRRDTQYF | TGTGCCAGCAGCCGCCGGAGGGATACGCAGTATTTT